The 22 T cell receptor beta chains below come from one sample, sequenced in a study of a mutant IDH1 vaccine in newly diagnosed glioma. The antigens of these receptors remain unknown. Documented time point: week 23, last vaccination. Vaccination used 300 ug of mutant IDH1 20-mer peptide per dose, with topical imiquimod. The table came from immunoSEQ multiplex PCR; TCRdb's copy has only in-frame clones and leaves some out. Counted here are approximately 45,000 clones, around 93% occurring once; the ten biggest clones make up less than 5%. The sequencing here drew on PBMCs, taken from a glioma patient whose treatment included an IDH1 peptide vaccine. Receptor source: a man aged 45-60 years with glioma.

The CDR3 DNA is TGTGCCAGTAGTATGTGGGGCTCTGGGGCCAACGTCCTGACTTTC. Translation gives CASSMWGSGANVLTF. The rearrangement uses TRBV19 and TRBJ2-6; D remains unclear. Trimming removed 3 bases at V and 0 bases at J, with 6 bases between. CDR3 length: 15 amino acids. The germline gives CDR1 LNHDA, CDR2 SQIVND (reference sequence).

The chain has TRBV2 and TRBJ1-1; D may be TRBD1 (6 bases). The CDR3 covers 14 residues. CDR1 and CDR2 (germline): SNHLY, FYNNEI. Trimming cost V 6 bases and J 5 bases, with 16 bases left between them. In nucleotides, the CDR3 is TGTGCCAGCAGCCGCCGGGCAGGGGAGACTGAAGCTTTCTTT. Translated: CASSRRAGETEAFF.

The chain joins TRBV7-2 to TRBJ2-3; TRBD1 might be the D (5 bases). This CDR3 has 12 amino acids. Germline CDR1 is SGHTA and CDR2 is FQGNSA. Trimming pared 8 bases from V and 6 bases from J, leaving 12 bases between. The CDR3 loop reads CASETGWDTQYF. CDR3 nucleotide sequence: TGTGCCAGCGAAACAGGTTGGGATACGCAGTATTTT.

The gene calls are TRBV18 and TRBJ2-2; weak D call: TRBD1 (5 bases). The CDR3 is made up of 14 amino acids. V gave up 3 bases and J gave up 5 bases, with 10 bases separating them. Germline-derived CDR1 and CDR2 are KGHSH and LQKENI. CDR3 nucleotide sequence: TGTGCCAGCTCACCGACAGAAGAAACCGGGGAGCTGTTTTTT. Amino acid sequence: CASSPTEETGELFF.

The chain carries TRBV19 and TRBJ2-7; 8 nucleotides line up with TRBD2. Germline V lookup: CDR1 LNHDA, CDR2 SQIVND (reference sequence). The CDR3 has 16 amino acids. The V and J ends lost 3 bases and 3 bases, in that order; junction bases with no gene match: 10. CDR3 nucleotide sequence: TGTGCCAGTAGTATCGGAAGCGGGAGCCCGTACTACGAGCAGTACTTC. Protein sequence: CASSIGSGSPYYEQYF.

The V gene is TRBV27, the J gene TRBJ2-1; no clear D. The germline V and J ends were trimmed by 6 bases and 7 bases, with 16 bases remaining between them. The CDR3 is 14 amino acids. CDR1 is MNHEY, CDR2 SMNVEV, per germline (reference sequence). CDR3 sequence (DNA): TGTGCCAGCAGCCCCCCGACCCTGCTTAATGAGCAGTTCTTC. Its translation: CASSPPTLLNEQFF.

The gene calls are TRBV13 and TRBJ1-1, with D maybe TRBD1 (5 bases). Germline assignment: CDR1 PRHDT and CDR2 FYEKMQ (reference sequence). The CDR3 has 14 amino acids. Trimming left V 5 bases short and J 6 bases short, with 16 bases between. CDR3 bases: TGTGCCAGCAGCCCACCGTGGGGGTACGCTGAAGCTTTCTTT. It is translated as CASSPPWGYAEAFF.

The chain couples TRBV7-2 to TRBJ2-6; D is unresolved. Germline CDR1 is SGHTA and CDR2 is FQGNSA. V was cut by 2 bases and J by 0 bases, with 5 bases left in between. The CDR3 is 15 amino acids. The CDR3 region is CASSLSYSGANVLTF. The CDR3 bases are TGTGCCAGCAGCTTAAGCTACTCTGGGGCCAACGTCCTGACTTTC.

CDR3: CASSLSGLANYGYTF. CDR3 DNA: TGTGCCAGCAGCCTTAGCGGCTTAGCTAACTATGGCTACACCTTC. This chain links TRBV5-4 with TRBJ1-2; D is uncertain. The germline CDR1 and CDR2 sequences are SGHNT and YYREEE (reference sequence). The CDR3 runs 15 residues. V was trimmed by 4 bases and J by 0 bases, leaving 13 bases between them.

The V gene is TRBV27, the J gene TRBJ2-5; tentative D call: TRBD1 (7 bases). There are 15 residues in the CDR3. V gave up 2 bases and J gave up 4 bases, with 14 bases separating them. Germline V gene lookup returns CDR1 MNHEY and CDR2 SMNVEV (reference sequence). DNA for the CDR3: TGTGCCAGCAGTTTAGGTCAGGGGGGAGTAGAGACCCAGTACTTC. Encoded protein: CASSLGQGGVETQYF.

The chain recombines TRBV14 with TRBJ1-2; D is undetermined. V was shortened by 3 bases and J by 3 bases, with 8 bases between the two germline ends. This CDR3 spans 13 amino acids. Germline V gene sequence: CDR1 SGHDN, CDR2 FVKESK. Written as DNA, the CDR3 is TGTGCCAGCAGCCAGGCGGCCGACTATGGCTACACCTTC. It yields the protein CASSQAADYGYTF.

The rearrangement links TRBV7-9 to TRBJ2-2; no firm D call. Germline V gene lookup returns CDR1 SEHNR and CDR2 FQNEAQ (reference sequence). The V end was cut by 5 bases, the J end by 1 base, with 8 bases between. The CDR3 loop spans 14 amino acids. CDR3 DNA sequence: TGTGCCAGCAGCCCTAGTCAGAACACCGGGGAGCTGTTTTTT. Translating gives CASSPSQNTGELFF.

The V call is TRBV10-3, the J call TRBJ1-2, with a possible D match to TRBD1 (6 bases). V was cut by 6 bases and J by 6 bases, with 14 bases left in between. Germline values: CDR1 ENHRY, CDR2 SYGVKD. CDR3 length: 13 residues. CDR3 DNA sequence: TGTGCCATCAGCCCAACAGGGCCTGATGGCTACACCTTC. It specifies CAISPTGPDGYTF.

This sequence joins TRBV6-6 and TRBJ1-4; the match to TRBD1 covers 10 bases. The V gene end was trimmed by 5 bases and the J gene end by 8 bases; junction bases not matched to a gene: 5. The CDR3 covers 14 residues. Germline assignment: CDR1 MNHNY and CDR2 SVGAGI (reference sequence). This chain's CDR3 is CASSRQGAGEKLFF. The CDR3 bases are TGTGCCAGCAGTAGACAGGGGGCGGGGGAAAAACTGTTTTTT.

This clone was recorded only once. The genes are TRBV6-1 and TRBJ2-7; D is unresolved. This CDR3 is built from 14 residues. Germline lookup yields CDR1 MNHNS and CDR2 SASEGT. The V gene lost 8 bases and the J gene lost 2 bases, with 16 bases spanning the gap. The DNA for the CDR3 is TGTGCCAGCCCCCGACGTACCATCCCCTACGAGCAGTACTTC. Residues: CASPRRTIPYEQYF.

The CDR3 spells CASSLAHGRGNTGELFF. The DNA of the CDR3 is TGCGCCAGCAGCTTGGCTCATGGCAGGGGGAACACCGGGGAGCTGTTTTTT. V and J are TRBV5-1 and TRBJ2-2; D is perhaps TRBD1 (6 bases). V was shortened by 0 bases and J by 1 base, with 13 bases between the two germline ends. This CDR3 spans 17 amino acids. The germline V gene has CDR1 SGHRS and CDR2 YFSETQ.

V and J are TRBV19 and TRBJ2-3; the D gene could be TRBD1 or TRBD2 (5 bases each). Trimming stripped 3 bases from V and 1 base from J, with 11 bases between. Per the germline V gene, CDR1 is LNHDA and CDR2 is SQIVND (reference sequence). The CDR3 runs 15 residues. The CDR3 DNA sequence: TGTGCCAGTAGTATCGCTCAGGGACGCACAGATACGCAGTATTTT. It specifies CASSIAQGRTDTQYF.

The chain employs TRBV20-1 and TRBJ2-5; D not resolved. This CDR3 spans 10 amino acids. Germline CDR1 and CDR2: DFQATT and SNEGSKA (reference sequence). Trimming removed 3 bases at V and 2 bases at J, with 1 base between. CDR3 DNA: TGCAGTGCTAGTCAAGAGACCCAGTACTTC. It codes for CSASQETQYF.

The rearrangement uses TRBV4-1 and TRBJ2-2, with TRBD1 matching over 8 bases. This CDR3 region has 15 residues. V lost 5 bases, J lost 4 bases, and 6 bases stayed unmatched. Germline V lookup: CDR1 MGHRA, CDR2 YSYEKL. The CDR3 reads CASSFGTGTTGELFF. The CDR3 DNA is TGCGCCAGCAGCTTCGGGACAGGTACCACCGGGGAGCTGTTTTTT.

The chain couples TRBV10-2 to TRBJ1-2; 10 bases are a match to TRBD1. The trim removed 7 bases at V and 4 bases at J, leaving 3 bases unmatched. The CDR3 contains 13 residues. Germline values: CDR1 WSHSY, CDR2 SAAADI. The CDR3 region is CASKGQGVYGYTF. The CDR3 DNA follows: TGCGCCAGCAAAGGACAGGGGGTCTATGGCTACACCTTC.

This clone showed up just once. The chain links TRBV7-9 to TRBJ2-7; maybe TRBD2 (5 bases). The V end was cut by 5 bases, the J end by 3 bases, with 8 bases between. There are 12 residues in the CDR3. The germline gives CDR1 SEHNR, CDR2 FQNEAQ (reference sequence). CDR3 sequence (DNA): TGTGCCAGCAGCCGACGGGACTACGAGCAGTACTTC. Translation: CASSRRDYEQYF. The full variable domain, rest sourced from reference TRBV7-9 and TRBJ2-7, is DTGVSQNPRHKITKRGQNVTFRCDPISEHNRLYWYRQTLGQGPEFLTYFQNEAQLEKSRLLSDRFSAERPKGSFSTLEIQRTEQGDSAMYLCASSRRDYEQYFGPGTRLTVT.

The CDR3 spells CASSAGLLRETQYF. Here the CDR3 DNA reads TGTGCCAGTAGTGCAGGCCTACTCCGGGAGACCCAGTACTTC. This chain joins TRBV19 and TRBJ2-5, with unresolved D. The CDR3 runs 14 residues. Trimming took off 5 bases at V and 5 bases at J, with 15 bases between the two ends. CDR1 and CDR2 (germline): LNHDA, SQIVND (reference sequence).